This is a list of T cell receptor beta chains from one sample in a study of radiotherapy plus CTLA-4 blockade in lung cancer. Measured with immunoSEQ multiplex PCR; TCRdb has only the in-frame clones, and not every one. Of about 93,000 clones detected, just over 85% appear once; the ten largest clones hold under 5.5%. Sequenced here: peripheral blood, sampled from a patient treated with radiotherapy plus ipilimumab. These receptors all stem from a human donor with non-small cell lung cancer that progressed on radiotherapy plus ipilimumab. CDR3s include the opening cysteine and the closing phenylalanine or tryptophan. The order of the fields is CDR3 protein, CDR3 DNA, J gene, V gene, D gene, clone size. The D gene is left open where the match is weak. Part of the rows lack a size; the others show once, few, many or a class for expanded clones.

cdr3_aa: CASRGGGSYEQYF
cdr3_nt: TGTGCCAGCAGGGGCGGGGGCTCCTACGAGCAGTACTTC
j_call: TRBJ2-7
v_call: TRBV6-1
d_call: TRBD2
clone_size: NA

cdr3_aa: CASSIGTASNYEQYF
cdr3_nt: TGTGCCAGTAGTATTGGGACAGCGTCGAACTACGAGCAGTACTTC
j_call: TRBJ2-7
v_call: TRBV19
d_call: TRBD1
clone_size: NA

cdr3_aa: CASSVSGRSAGELFF
cdr3_nt: TGTGCCAGCAGCGTGAGCGGGAGAAGCGCCGGGGAGCTGTTTTTT
j_call: TRBJ2-2
v_call: TRBV9
d_call: TRBD2
clone_size: NA

cdr3_aa: CASSPRLRGSGSPDTQYF
cdr3_nt: TGTGCCAGCAGCCCCCGGCTCCGTGGTAGCGGGAGTCCAGATACGCAGTATTTT
j_call: TRBJ2-3
v_call: TRBV7-3
d_call: TRBD2
clone_size: NA

cdr3_aa: CASTQGLAGSTDTQYF
cdr3_nt: TGCGCCAGCACCCAAGGACTAGCGGGAAGCACAGATACGCAGTATTTT
j_call: TRBJ2-3
v_call: TRBV4-1
d_call: TRBD2
clone_size: NA

cdr3_aa: CASTVDSNQPQHF
cdr3_nt: TGTGCCTCGACAGTCGATAGCAATCAGCCCCAGCATTTT
j_call: TRBJ1-5
v_call: TRBV30
d_call: NA
clone_size: NA

cdr3_aa: CAWRGQVLGEAFF
cdr3_nt: TGTGCCTGGAGAGGACAGGTTTTGGGAGAAGCTTTCTTT
j_call: TRBJ1-1
v_call: TRBV30
d_call: TRBD1
clone_size: NA

cdr3_aa: CASSWTGTGKTEAFF
cdr3_nt: TGTGCCAGCAGCTGGACCGGGACAGGGAAGACTGAAGCTTTCTTT
j_call: TRBJ1-1
v_call: TRBV11-3
d_call: TRBD1
clone_size: NA

cdr3_aa: CASSYRPQETQYF
cdr3_nt: TGTGCCAGCAGCTATCGGCCTCAAGAGACCCAGTACTTC
j_call: TRBJ2-5
v_call: TRBV9
d_call: NA
clone_size: NA

cdr3_aa: CASSLSQKFLGAARTDTQYF
cdr3_nt: TGCGCCAGCAGCTTGTCCCAAAAGTTTCTCGGGGCGGCTAGAACAGATACGCAGTATTTT
j_call: TRBJ2-3
v_call: TRBV5-1
d_call: NA
clone_size: NA

cdr3_aa: CASSPEGGRSYEQYF
cdr3_nt: TGTGCCAGCAGCCCAGAAGGGGGACGCTCCTACGAGCAGTACTTC
j_call: TRBJ2-7
v_call: TRBV11-1
d_call: NA
clone_size: NA

cdr3_aa: CASSSLTSGRF
cdr3_nt: TGTGCCAGCAGCTCCCTGACTAGCGGAAGATTT
j_call: TRBJ2-3
v_call: TRBV11-2
d_call: TRBD2
clone_size: NA

cdr3_aa: CASSPGLLNTGELFF
cdr3_nt: TGTGCCAGTAGTCCGGGACTCCTAAACACCGGGGAGCTGTTTTTT
j_call: TRBJ2-2
v_call: TRBV19
d_call: NA
clone_size: few

cdr3_aa: CASSRVAGSSYNEQFF
cdr3_nt: TGCGCCAGCAGCCGAGTAGCGGGAAGCTCCTACAATGAGCAGTTCTTC
j_call: TRBJ2-1
v_call: TRBV4-1
d_call: TRBD2
clone_size: NA

cdr3_aa: CASSPVGLYEQYF
cdr3_nt: TGTGCCAGCAGCCCGGTAGGACTCTACGAGCAGTACTTC
j_call: TRBJ2-7
v_call: TRBV11-1
d_call: NA
clone_size: NA

cdr3_aa: CSVGVRLAWEGYNEQFF
cdr3_nt: TGCAGCGTTGGTGTTAGACTAGCCTGGGAGGGCTACAATGAGCAGTTCTTC
j_call: TRBJ2-1
v_call: TRBV29-1
d_call: TRBD2
clone_size: few

cdr3_aa: CASRLALRGVNNEQFF
cdr3_nt: TGTGCAAGTCGCTTAGCCTTAAGGGGAGTAAACAATGAGCAGTTCTTC
j_call: TRBJ2-1
v_call: TRBV12-2
d_call: NA
clone_size: NA

cdr3_aa: CASSLSPSIPQYF
cdr3_nt: TGTGCCAGCAGCTTATCGCCCTCCATCCCGCAGTATTTT
j_call: TRBJ2-3
v_call: TRBV7-2
d_call: NA
clone_size: NA

cdr3_aa: CASALGPEGIEQFF
cdr3_nt: TGTGCTAGTGCCTTGGGCCCCGAAGGAATTGAGCAGTTCTTC
j_call: TRBJ2-1
v_call: TRBV12-5
d_call: NA
clone_size: NA

cdr3_aa: CASSSKGLTTYNEQFF
cdr3_nt: TGTGCCAGCAGCTCGAAGGGACTTACCACCTACAATGAGCAGTTCTTC
j_call: TRBJ2-1
v_call: TRBV7-9
d_call: NA
clone_size: NA

cdr3_aa: CASSEAWLMNTEAFF
cdr3_nt: TGTGCCAGCAGTGAAGCTTGGCTCATGAACACTGAAGCTTTCTTT
j_call: TRBJ1-1
v_call: TRBV2
d_call: NA
clone_size: NA

cdr3_aa: CASSLGQGDGYTF
cdr3_nt: TGTGCCAGCAGCTTAGGACAGGGAGATGGCTACACCTTC
j_call: TRBJ1-2
v_call: TRBV7-6
d_call: TRBD1
clone_size: NA

cdr3_aa: CARGGRGTGELFF
cdr3_nt: TGTGCCCGGGGGGGGAGAGGCACCGGGGAGCTGTTTTTT
j_call: TRBJ2-2
v_call: TRBV30
d_call: TRBD2
clone_size: NA

cdr3_aa: CASSGPRAPETQYF
cdr3_nt: TGTGCCAGCAGCGGACCCCGAGCCCCAGAGACCCAGTACTTC
j_call: TRBJ2-5
v_call: TRBV5-4
d_call: NA
clone_size: NA

cdr3_aa: CASSYHTGGSEAFF
cdr3_nt: TGTGCCAGCAGTTACCATACAGGGGGCTCTGAAGCTTTCTTT
j_call: TRBJ1-1
v_call: TRBV6-5
d_call: TRBD1
clone_size: NA

cdr3_aa: CASRTSYEQYF
cdr3_nt: TGTGCCAGCAGGACTTCCTACGAGCAGTACTTC
j_call: TRBJ2-7
v_call: TRBV28
d_call: NA
clone_size: NA

cdr3_aa: CASSQGDNEQFF
cdr3_nt: TGTGCCAGCAGTCAAGGGGACAATGAGCAGTTCTTC
j_call: TRBJ2-1
v_call: TRBV7-8
d_call: NA
clone_size: NA

cdr3_aa: CASSTGFTEAFF
cdr3_nt: TGTGCCAGCTCAACAGGGTTCACTGAAGCTTTCTTT
j_call: TRBJ1-1
v_call: TRBV18
d_call: NA
clone_size: NA

cdr3_aa: CASSLEGARQETQYF
cdr3_nt: TGTGCCAGCAGCTTAGAGGGGGCGCGGCAAGAGACCCAGTACTTC
j_call: TRBJ2-5
v_call: TRBV7-8
d_call: TRBD1
clone_size: NA

cdr3_aa: CASSETVSYGYTF
cdr3_nt: TGTGCCAGCAGTGAAACAGTATCCTATGGCTACACCTTC
j_call: TRBJ1-2
v_call: TRBV6-1
d_call: NA
clone_size: NA

cdr3_aa: CASSLSLGGKAYNEQFF
cdr3_nt: TGTGCCAGCTCCCTGTCGCTGGGCGGGAAGGCCTACAATGAGCAGTTCTTC
j_call: TRBJ2-1
v_call: TRBV11-2
d_call: NA
clone_size: NA

cdr3_aa: CASSERVQEKLFF
cdr3_nt: TGTGCCAGCAGCGAGAGGGTTCAGGAAAAACTGTTTTTT
j_call: TRBJ1-4
v_call: TRBV11-3
d_call: NA
clone_size: NA

cdr3_aa: CSVSLGWAAEAFF
cdr3_nt: TGCAGCGTTTCCCTAGGTTGGGCAGCTGAAGCTTTCTTT
j_call: TRBJ1-1
v_call: TRBV29-1
d_call: NA
clone_size: NA

cdr3_aa: CASSKPENQPQHF
cdr3_nt: TGTGCCAGCAGTAAGCCAGAGAATCAGCCCCAGCATTTT
j_call: TRBJ1-5
v_call: TRBV6-6
d_call: NA
clone_size: NA

cdr3_aa: CASSYGRGQPQHF
cdr3_nt: TGTGCCAGCAGCTATGGCAGGGGCCAGCCCCAGCATTTT
j_call: TRBJ1-5
v_call: TRBV7-3
d_call: NA
clone_size: NA

cdr3_aa: CASSVARGTGLFDEQFF
cdr3_nt: TGTGCCAGCAGCGTAGCTAGGGGGACCGGACTTTTCGATGAGCAGTTCTTC
j_call: TRBJ2-1
v_call: TRBV9
d_call: NA
clone_size: once

cdr3_aa: CASSLGTSGDTQYF
cdr3_nt: TGTGCCAGCAGCTTAGGGACTAGCGGAGATACGCAGTATTTT
j_call: TRBJ2-3
v_call: TRBV7-9
d_call: TRBD2
clone_size: NA

cdr3_aa: CASSPTRSTDTQYF
cdr3_nt: TGCGCCAGCAGCCCGACTAGAAGCACAGATACGCAGTATTTT
j_call: TRBJ2-3
v_call: TRBV5-1
d_call: NA
clone_size: NA

cdr3_aa: CASSAGTSGGNEQFF
cdr3_nt: TGTGCCAGCAGCGCCGGGACTAGCGGAGGGAATGAGCAGTTCTTC
j_call: TRBJ2-1
v_call: TRBV9
d_call: TRBD2
clone_size: NA

cdr3_aa: CASSLNTANTEAFF
cdr3_nt: TGCGCCAGCAGCTTAAATACAGCGAACACTGAAGCTTTCTTT
j_call: TRBJ1-1
v_call: TRBV5-1
d_call: NA
clone_size: NA

cdr3_aa: CASSSRQGDHNEQFF
cdr3_nt: TGTGCCAGCAGTTCTCGACAGGGCGACCACAATGAGCAGTTCTTC
j_call: TRBJ2-1
v_call: TRBV6-6
d_call: TRBD1
clone_size: NA

cdr3_aa: CASSIDRQLNTEAFF
cdr3_nt: TGTGCCAGTAGTATAGATCGACAGCTGAACACTGAAGCTTTCTTT
j_call: TRBJ1-1
v_call: TRBV19
d_call: NA
clone_size: NA

cdr3_aa: CASSPPGTANEAFF
cdr3_nt: TGTGCCAGCAGTCCGCCCGGGACAGCTAATGAAGCTTTCTTT
j_call: TRBJ1-1
v_call: TRBV27
d_call: TRBD1
clone_size: NA

cdr3_aa: CASSEEGEAFF
cdr3_nt: TGTGCCAGCAGTGAAGAGGGTGAAGCTTTCTTT
j_call: TRBJ1-1
v_call: TRBV6-1
d_call: NA
clone_size: NA

cdr3_aa: CASSSAAGRGRNGYTF
cdr3_nt: TGTGCCAGCAGTTCAGCGGCGGGGAGGGGTAGGAATGGCTACACCTTC
j_call: TRBJ1-2
v_call: TRBV6-5
d_call: NA
clone_size: NA

cdr3_aa: CASSVTGDNTEAFF
cdr3_nt: TGTGCCAGTAGTGTGACAGGGGACAACACTGAAGCTTTCTTT
j_call: TRBJ1-1
v_call: TRBV19
d_call: TRBD1
clone_size: once

cdr3_aa: CASSAPGLADYEQYF
cdr3_nt: TGTGCCAGCAGCGCCCCGGGACTAGCGGACTACGAGCAGTACTTC
j_call: TRBJ2-7
v_call: TRBV5-4
d_call: TRBD2
clone_size: NA

cdr3_aa: CASLRAGTDEQYF
cdr3_nt: TGTGCCAGCTTACGAGCGGGGACCGACGAGCAGTACTTC
j_call: TRBJ2-7
v_call: TRBV28
d_call: TRBD2
clone_size: NA

cdr3_aa: CASSSSGALETQYF
cdr3_nt: TGCGCCAGCAGCTCGAGCGGGGCATTAGAGACCCAGTACTTC
j_call: TRBJ2-5
v_call: TRBV5-1
d_call: TRBD2
clone_size: once

cdr3_aa: CASSPIGGATNEKLFF
cdr3_nt: TGTGCCAGCAGTCCGATAGGAGGGGCAACTAATGAAAAACTGTTTTTT
j_call: TRBJ1-4
v_call: TRBV27
d_call: NA
clone_size: NA

cdr3_aa: CASRVGVGVNSHETQYF
cdr3_nt: TGTGCCAGCAGGGTTGGCGTGGGAGTAAATTCCCACGAGACCCAGTACTTC
j_call: TRBJ2-5
v_call: TRBV27
d_call: NA
clone_size: NA